Shown below are 6 T cell receptor beta chains from a single sample sequenced in a study of shared clonotypes between healthy human individuals. The naive CD8 fraction comprised CD45RO-negative cells positively selected for CCR7 and excluded terminally differentiated effector memory CD45RA+ cells. Profiled with immunoSEQ multiplex PCR; TCRdb holds only in-frame clones, not every one. The sample has under 1 million clones; about 92% are singletons. Sequenced sample: naive CD8+ T cells sorted from blood. The receptors stem from a man aged 25-45 years in good health.

CDR3 sequence: CASSPGGMAQPQHF. In DNA form, the CDR3 reads TGTGCCAGCTCACCCGGGGGGATGGCTCAGCCCCAGCATTTT. This chain connects TRBV18 to TRBJ1-5; D might be TRBD1 (5 bases). The CDR3 runs to 14 residues. With 3 bases removed from V and 6 bases from J, the gap between germline ends came to 12 bases. CDR1 is KGHSH and CDR2 is LQKENI in the germline V gene.

The V call is TRBV7-9, the J call TRBJ2-7, with 10 positions matching TRBD2. Losses at the gene ends were 5 bases for V and 0 bases for J; bases not matched to a gene: 4. Germline V CDR1 and CDR2: SEHNR, FQNEAQ (reference sequence). The CDR3 is 15 residues long. For the CDR3, the DNA is TGTGCCAGCAGCAAGACTAGCGGGCTCTCCTACGAGCAGTACTTC. Translated: CASSKTSGLSYEQYF.

Turning to this clone: At the DNA level, this CDR3 is encoded by other sequences in the same sample as well. CDR3 DNA: TGCAGCGTTGGGCTAGCGGGCAACAATGAGCAGTTCTTC. Translation gives CSVGLAGNNEQFF. V is TRBV29-1 and J is TRBJ2-1, with 8 bases identical to TRBD2. Trimming took 4 bases from V and 5 from J; bases not matched to a gene: 4. The CDR3 is made up of 13 amino acids. Germline-derived CDR1 and CDR2 are SQVTM and ANQGSEA.

The chain uses TRBV9 and TRBJ2-1; tentatively, D is TRBD2 (6 bases). V dropped 4 bases and J dropped 6 bases, with 17 bases sitting between them. Germline V gene sequence: CDR1 SGDLS, CDR2 YYNGEE. The CDR3 spans 15 residues. The CDR3 nucleotides are TGTGCCAGCAGCACCTCGGGAGTAGGGACCAATGAGCAGTTCTTC. Protein sequence: CASSTSGVGTNEQFF.

This sequence joins TRBV9 and TRBJ2-2; D call uncertain. CDR3 size: 11 residues. Germline V lookup: CDR1 SGDLS, CDR2 YYNGEE. Trimming removed 2 bases at V and 7 bases at J, with 3 bases between. In DNA form, the CDR3 reads TGTGCCAGCAGCGTTAACGGGGAGCTGTTTTTT. Amino acid sequence: CASSVNGELFF.

V and J are TRBV27 and TRBJ1-4, with 9 bases fitting TRBD1. This CDR3 has 17 amino acids. CDR1 MNHEY and CDR2 SMNVEV come from the germline V gene (reference sequence). Germline trimming cut 1 base from V and 7 bases from J; bases unmatched to any gene: 10. Here the CDR3 reads CASSLLSWTGEGEKLFF. The CDR3 nucleotides read TGTGCCAGCAGTTTATTGAGTTGGACAGGGGAGGGTGAAAAACTGTTTTTT.